A single TCR beta chain is shown here with its context. The entry originates in a study of blood T cell repertoires in COVID-19. Per the germline V gene, CDR1 is SGHAT and CDR2 is FQNNGV. The V gene lost 5 bases and the J gene lost 7 bases, with 15 bases spanning the gap. The CDR3 contains 13 residues. Participant-reported clinical history was the basis for cohort assignment. Assay: immunoSEQ multiplex PCR; the TCRdb copy retains only in-frame clones and omits some. The table includes approximately 210,000 clones, around 90% detected once. The sequence was collected from a woman between 25 and 40 years old who had recovered from COVID-19. The sample consisted of PBMCs or T cells enriched from blood (not recorded which). V gene TRBV11-2 combines with J gene TRBJ2-7; no clear D. In nucleotides, the CDR3 is TGTGCCAGCAGCCTCGCTGGATCGGGTGAGCAGTACTTC. Translating gives CASSLAGSGEQYF.